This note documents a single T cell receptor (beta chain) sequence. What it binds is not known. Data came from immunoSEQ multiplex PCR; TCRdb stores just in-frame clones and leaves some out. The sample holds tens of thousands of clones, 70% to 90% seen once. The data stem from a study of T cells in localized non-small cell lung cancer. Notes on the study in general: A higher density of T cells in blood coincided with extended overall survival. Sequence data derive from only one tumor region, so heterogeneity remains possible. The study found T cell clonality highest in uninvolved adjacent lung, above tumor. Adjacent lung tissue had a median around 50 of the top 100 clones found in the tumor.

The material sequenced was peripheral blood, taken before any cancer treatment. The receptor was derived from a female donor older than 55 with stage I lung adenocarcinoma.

CDR3 region: CASSPGKPRETQYF. Written as DNA, the CDR3 is TGCGCCAGCAGTCCAGGTAAACCGAGGGAGACCCAGTACTTC. This sequence joins TRBV23-1 and TRBJ2-5, with D uncertain. TRBV23-1 is designated an ORF whose function remains uncertain. The CDR3 extends over 14 amino acids. Trimming left V 4 bases short and J 5 bases short, with 14 bases between.